This T cell receptor beta chain was recovered during a study of blood T cells in healthy people across ages. With 6 bases removed from V and 0 bases from J, the gap between germline ends came to 12 bases. The CDR3 consists of 15 residues. A J-beta primer mix and a sample-barcoded 5' primer were used in a second PCR of roughly 6 to 11 cycles. TCRdb re-called the 5' RACE reads with MiXCR, one entry per CDR3 protein. The sample lists more than 900,000 distinct CDR3 sequences, under 30% occurring once. This clonotype was recorded at least ten times. These data were likewise used in another study, on T cells of mothers and their children.

This rearrangement joins TRBV12-3 or TRBV12-4 to TRBJ1-3, with D uncertain. The sample was blood. The sequence derives from a girl aged 2 to 10 in good health. CDR3 DNA: TGTGCCAGCAGCCTGACCGACGTCTCTGGAAACACCATATATTTT. Amino acid sequence: CASSLTDVSGNTIYF.